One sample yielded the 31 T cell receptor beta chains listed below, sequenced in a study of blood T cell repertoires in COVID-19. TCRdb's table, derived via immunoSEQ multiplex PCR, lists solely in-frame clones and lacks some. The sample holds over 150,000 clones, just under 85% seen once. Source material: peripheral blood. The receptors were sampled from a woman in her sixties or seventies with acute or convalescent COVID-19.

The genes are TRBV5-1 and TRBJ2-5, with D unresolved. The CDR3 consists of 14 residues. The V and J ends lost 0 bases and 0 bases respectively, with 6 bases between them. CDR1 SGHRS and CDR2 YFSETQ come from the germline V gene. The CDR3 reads CASSLATHQETQYF. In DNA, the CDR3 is TGCGCCAGCAGCTTGGCGACACACCAAGAGACCCAGTACTTC.

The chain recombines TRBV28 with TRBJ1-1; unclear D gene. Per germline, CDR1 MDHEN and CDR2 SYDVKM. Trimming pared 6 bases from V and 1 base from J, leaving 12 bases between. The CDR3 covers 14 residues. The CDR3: CASSSDGENTEAFF. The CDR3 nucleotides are TGTGCCAGCAGCTCGGACGGGGAGAACACTGAAGCTTTCTTT.

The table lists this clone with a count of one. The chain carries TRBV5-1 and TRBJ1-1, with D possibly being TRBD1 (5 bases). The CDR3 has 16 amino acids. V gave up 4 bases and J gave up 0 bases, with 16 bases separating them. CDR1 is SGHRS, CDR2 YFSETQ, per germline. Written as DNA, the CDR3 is TGCGCCAGCAGCCGACAGCCCGGGGGGATGAACACTGAAGCTTTCTTT. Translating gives CASSRQPGGMNTEAFF.

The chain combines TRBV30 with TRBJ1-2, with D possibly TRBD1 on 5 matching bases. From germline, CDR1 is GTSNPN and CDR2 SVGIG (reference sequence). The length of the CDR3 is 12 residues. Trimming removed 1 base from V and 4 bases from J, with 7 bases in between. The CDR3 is CAWSAGFYGYTF. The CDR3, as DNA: TGTGCCTGGAGTGCAGGGTTCTATGGCTACACCTTC.

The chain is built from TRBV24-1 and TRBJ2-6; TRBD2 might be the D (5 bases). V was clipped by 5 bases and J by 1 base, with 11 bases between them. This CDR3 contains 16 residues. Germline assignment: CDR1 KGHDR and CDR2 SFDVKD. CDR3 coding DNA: TGTGCCACCAGTGCCTTGAGAGGGTCTGGGGCCAACGTCCTGACTTTC. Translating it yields CATSALRGSGANVLTF.

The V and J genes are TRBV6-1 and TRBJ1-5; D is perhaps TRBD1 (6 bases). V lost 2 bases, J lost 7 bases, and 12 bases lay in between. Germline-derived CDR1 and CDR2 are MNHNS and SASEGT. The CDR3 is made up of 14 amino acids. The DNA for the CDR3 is TGTGCCAGCAGTGAATTGGGGGCGCGGCAGCCCCAGCATTTT. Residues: CASSELGARQPQHF.

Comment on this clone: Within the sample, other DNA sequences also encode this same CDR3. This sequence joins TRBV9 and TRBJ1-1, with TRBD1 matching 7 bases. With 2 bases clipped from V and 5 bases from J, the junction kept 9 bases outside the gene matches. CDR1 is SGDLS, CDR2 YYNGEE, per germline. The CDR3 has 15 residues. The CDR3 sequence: CASSVGRGGDTEAFF. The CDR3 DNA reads TGTGCCAGCAGCGTTGGAAGAGGGGGCGATACTGAAGCTTTCTTT.

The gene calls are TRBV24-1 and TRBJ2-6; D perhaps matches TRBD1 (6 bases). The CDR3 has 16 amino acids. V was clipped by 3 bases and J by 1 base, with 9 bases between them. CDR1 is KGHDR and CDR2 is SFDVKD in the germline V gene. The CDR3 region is CATSDPGQSGANVLTF. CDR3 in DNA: TGTGCCACCAGTGATCCAGGACAGTCTGGGGCCAACGTCCTGACTTTC.

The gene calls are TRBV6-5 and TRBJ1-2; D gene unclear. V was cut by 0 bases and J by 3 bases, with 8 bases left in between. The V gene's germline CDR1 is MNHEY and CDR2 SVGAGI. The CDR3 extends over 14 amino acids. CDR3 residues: CASSYSGRDYGYTF. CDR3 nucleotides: TGTGCCAGCAGTTACTCGGGGAGGGACTATGGCTACACCTTC.

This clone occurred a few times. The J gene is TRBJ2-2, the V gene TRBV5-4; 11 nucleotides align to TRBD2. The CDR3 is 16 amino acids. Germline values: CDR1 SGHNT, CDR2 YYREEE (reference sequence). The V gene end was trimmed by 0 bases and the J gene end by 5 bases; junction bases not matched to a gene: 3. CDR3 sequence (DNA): TGTGCCAGCAGCTTGGGGTCTAGCGGGGGGACCGGGGAGCTGTTTTTT. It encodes CASSLGSSGGTGELFF.

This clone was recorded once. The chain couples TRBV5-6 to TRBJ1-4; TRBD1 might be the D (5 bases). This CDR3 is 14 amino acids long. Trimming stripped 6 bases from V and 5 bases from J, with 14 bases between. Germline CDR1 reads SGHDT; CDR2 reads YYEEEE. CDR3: CASIRRGGNEKLFF. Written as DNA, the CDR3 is TGTGCCAGCATCCGGAGGGGAGGGAATGAAAAACTGTTTTTT.

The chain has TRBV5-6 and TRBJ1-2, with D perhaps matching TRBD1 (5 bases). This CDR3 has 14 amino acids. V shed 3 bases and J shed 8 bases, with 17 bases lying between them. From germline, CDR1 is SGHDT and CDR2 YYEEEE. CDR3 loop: CASSSWAGTWGYTF. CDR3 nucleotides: TGTGCCAGCAGCTCCTGGGCGGGGACTTGGGGCTACACCTTC.

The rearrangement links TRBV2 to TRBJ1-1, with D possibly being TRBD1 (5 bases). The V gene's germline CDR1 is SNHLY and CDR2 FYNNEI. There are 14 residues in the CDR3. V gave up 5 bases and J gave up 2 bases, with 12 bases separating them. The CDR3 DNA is TGTGCCAGCAGTAATCAGGGAGGAAACACTGAAGCTTTCTTT. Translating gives CASSNQGGNTEAFF.

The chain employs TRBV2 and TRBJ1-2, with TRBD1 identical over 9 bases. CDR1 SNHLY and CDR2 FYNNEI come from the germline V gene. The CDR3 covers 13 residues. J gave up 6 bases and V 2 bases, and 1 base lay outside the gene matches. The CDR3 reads CASSERTGDGYTF. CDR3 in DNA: TGTGCCAGCAGTGAACGGACAGGGGATGGCTACACCTTC.

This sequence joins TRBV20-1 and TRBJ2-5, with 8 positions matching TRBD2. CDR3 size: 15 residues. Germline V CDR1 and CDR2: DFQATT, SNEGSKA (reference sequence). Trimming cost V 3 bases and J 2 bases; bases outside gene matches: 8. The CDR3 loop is CSASPGASGQETQYF. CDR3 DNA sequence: TGCAGTGCTAGTCCCGGGGCTAGCGGGCAAGAGACCCAGTACTTC.

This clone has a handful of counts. CDR3 residues: CASMAGTSYYEQYF. CDR3 in DNA: TGTGCCAGCATGGCCGGGACATCCTATTACGAGCAGTACTTC. This chain links TRBV6-5 with TRBJ2-7, with a possible D match to TRBD1 (6 bases). Trimming removed 7 bases at V and 4 bases at J, with 17 bases between. CDR3 size: 14 residues. CDR1 is MNHEY, CDR2 SVGAGI, per germline.

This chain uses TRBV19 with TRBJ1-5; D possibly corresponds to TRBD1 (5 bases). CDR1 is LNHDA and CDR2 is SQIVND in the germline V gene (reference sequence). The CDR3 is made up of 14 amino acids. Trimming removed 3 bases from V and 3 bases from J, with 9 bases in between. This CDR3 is CASSMGGSNQPQHF. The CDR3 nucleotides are TGTGCCAGTAGTATGGGGGGATCCAATCAGCCCCAGCATTTT. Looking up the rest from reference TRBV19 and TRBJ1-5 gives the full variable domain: DGGITQSPKYLFRKEGQNVTLSCEQNLNHDAMYWYRQDPGQGLRLIYYSQIVNDFQKGDIAEGYSVSREKKESFPLTVTSAQKNPTAFYLCASSMGGSNQPQHFGDGTRLSIL.

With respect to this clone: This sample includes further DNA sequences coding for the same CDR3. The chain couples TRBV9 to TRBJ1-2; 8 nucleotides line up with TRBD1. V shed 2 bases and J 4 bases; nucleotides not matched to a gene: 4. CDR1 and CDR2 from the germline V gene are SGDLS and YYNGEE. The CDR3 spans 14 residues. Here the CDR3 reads CASSVGQGTYGYTF. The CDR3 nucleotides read TGTGCCAGCAGCGTCGGACAGGGAACCTATGGCTACACCTTC.

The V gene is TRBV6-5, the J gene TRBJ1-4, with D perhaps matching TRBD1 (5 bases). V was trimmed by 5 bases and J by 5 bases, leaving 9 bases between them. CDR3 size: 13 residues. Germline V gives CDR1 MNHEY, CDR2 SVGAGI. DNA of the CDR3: TGTGCCAGCAGTCGACAGCACAATGAAAAACTGTTTTTT. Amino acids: CASSRQHNEKLFF.

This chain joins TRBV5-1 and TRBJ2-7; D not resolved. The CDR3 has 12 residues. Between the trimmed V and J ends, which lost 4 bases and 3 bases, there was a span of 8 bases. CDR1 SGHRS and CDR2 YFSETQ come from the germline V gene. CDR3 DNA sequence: TGCGCCAGCAGCGTAGACATCTACGAGCAGTACTTC. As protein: CASSVDIYEQYF.

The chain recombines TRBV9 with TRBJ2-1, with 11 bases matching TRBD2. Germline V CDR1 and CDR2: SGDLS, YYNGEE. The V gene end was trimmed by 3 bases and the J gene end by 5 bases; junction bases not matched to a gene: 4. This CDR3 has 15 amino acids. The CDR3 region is CASSALAGAHNEQFF. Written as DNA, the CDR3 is TGTGCCAGCAGCGCACTAGCGGGGGCCCACAATGAGCAGTTCTTC.

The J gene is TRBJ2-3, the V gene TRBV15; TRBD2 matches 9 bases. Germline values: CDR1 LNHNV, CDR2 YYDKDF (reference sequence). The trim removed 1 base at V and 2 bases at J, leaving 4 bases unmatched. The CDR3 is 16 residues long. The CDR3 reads CATSRGLAENTDTQYF. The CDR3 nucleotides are TGTGCCACCAGCAGAGGACTAGCGGAAAACACAGATACGCAGTATTTT.

The CDR3 DNA sequence: TGTGCCAGCAGCTTCTACAGGGGGGTCGGGGTTGAAGCTTTCTTT. Translated, it gives CASSFYRGVGVEAFF. V gene TRBV7-2 combines with J gene TRBJ1-1; TRBD1 matches at 8 bases. The CDR3 length is 15 residues. In germline, CDR1 is SGHTA, CDR2 FQGNSA. Trimming removed 3 bases from V and 7 bases from J; junction bases left unmatched: 10.

CDR3 nucleotides: TGCGCCAGCCGAGTAACAGGATCAAAGGATGAAAAACTGTTTTTT. Translated: CASRVTGSKDEKLFF. The chain couples TRBV5-1 to TRBJ1-4, with TRBD1 as a possible D gene (5 bases). The CDR3 is 15 amino acids. V lost 7 bases, J lost 6 bases, and 19 bases lay in between. Germline V CDR1 and CDR2: SGHRS, YFSETQ.

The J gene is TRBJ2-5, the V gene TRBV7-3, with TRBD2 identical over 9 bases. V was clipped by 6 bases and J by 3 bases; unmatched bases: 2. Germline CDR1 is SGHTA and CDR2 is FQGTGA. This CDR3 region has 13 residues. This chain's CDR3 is CASSRGGEETQYF. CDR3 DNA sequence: TGTGCCAGCAGTCGCGGGGGGGAAGAGACCCAGTACTTC.

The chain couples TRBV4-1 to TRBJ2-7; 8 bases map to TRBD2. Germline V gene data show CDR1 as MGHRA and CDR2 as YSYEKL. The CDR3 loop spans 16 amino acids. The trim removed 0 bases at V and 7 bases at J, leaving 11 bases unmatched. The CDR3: CASSQELDGGAREQYF. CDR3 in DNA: TGCGCCAGCAGCCAAGAGCTCGACGGGGGGGCAAGAGAGCAGTACTTC.

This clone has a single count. The CDR3 sequence is CSVRLDLSTDTQYF. In DNA form, the CDR3 reads TGCAGCGTTCGACTAGATTTAAGCACAGATACGCAGTATTTT. The chain employs TRBV29-1 and TRBJ2-3, with D possibly matching TRBD2 (6 bases). In germline, CDR1 is SQVTM, CDR2 ANQGSEA. Trimming took 5 bases from V and 0 from J, leaving 12 bases between them. The CDR3 spans 14 residues.

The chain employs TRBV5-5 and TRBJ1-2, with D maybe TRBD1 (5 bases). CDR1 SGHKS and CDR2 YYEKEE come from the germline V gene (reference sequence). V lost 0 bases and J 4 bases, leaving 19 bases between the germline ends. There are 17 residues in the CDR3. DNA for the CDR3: TGTGCCAGCAGCTTGGTTGACAGATCCGGGTTAGGCTATGGCTACACCTTC. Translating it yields CASSLVDRSGLGYGYTF.

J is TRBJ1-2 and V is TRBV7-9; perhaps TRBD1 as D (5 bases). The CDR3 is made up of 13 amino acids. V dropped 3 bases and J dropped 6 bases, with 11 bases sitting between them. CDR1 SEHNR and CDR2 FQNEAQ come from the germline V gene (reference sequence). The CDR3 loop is CASSFSREHGYTF. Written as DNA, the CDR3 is TGTGCCAGCAGCTTCTCCAGGGAACATGGCTACACCTTC.

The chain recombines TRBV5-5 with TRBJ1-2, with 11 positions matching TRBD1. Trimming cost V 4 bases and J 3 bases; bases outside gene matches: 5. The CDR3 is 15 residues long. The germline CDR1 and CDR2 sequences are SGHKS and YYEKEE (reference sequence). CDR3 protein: CASSPRTGGDYGYTF. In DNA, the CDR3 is TGTGCCAGCAGCCCTCGGACAGGGGGCGACTATGGCTACACCTTC.

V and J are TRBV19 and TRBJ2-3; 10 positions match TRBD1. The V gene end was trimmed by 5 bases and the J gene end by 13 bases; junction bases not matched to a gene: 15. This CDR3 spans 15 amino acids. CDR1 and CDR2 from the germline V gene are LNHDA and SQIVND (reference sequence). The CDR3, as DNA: TGTGCCAGTAGTCTAGTGACAAACGACAGGGGGCCCAAGTATTTT. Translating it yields CASSLVTNDRGPKYF.